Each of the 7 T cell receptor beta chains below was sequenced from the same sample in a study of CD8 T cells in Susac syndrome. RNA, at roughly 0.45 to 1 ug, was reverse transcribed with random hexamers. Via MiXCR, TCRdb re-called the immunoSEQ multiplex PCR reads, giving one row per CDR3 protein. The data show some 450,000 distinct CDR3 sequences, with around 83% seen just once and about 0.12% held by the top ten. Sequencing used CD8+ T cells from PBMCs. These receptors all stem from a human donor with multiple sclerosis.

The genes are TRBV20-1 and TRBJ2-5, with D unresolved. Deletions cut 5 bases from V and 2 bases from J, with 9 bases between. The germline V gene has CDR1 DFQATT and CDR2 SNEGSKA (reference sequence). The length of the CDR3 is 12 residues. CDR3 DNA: TGCAGTGCTCATGACCCACAAGAGACCCAGTACTTC. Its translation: CSAHDPQETQYF.

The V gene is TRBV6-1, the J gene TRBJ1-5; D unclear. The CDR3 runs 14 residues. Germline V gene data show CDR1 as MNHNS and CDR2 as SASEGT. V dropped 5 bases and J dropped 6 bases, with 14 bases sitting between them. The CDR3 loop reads CASSQSSGVQPQHF. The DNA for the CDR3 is TGTGCCAGCAGTCAATCTTCCGGGGTTCAGCCCCAGCATTTT.

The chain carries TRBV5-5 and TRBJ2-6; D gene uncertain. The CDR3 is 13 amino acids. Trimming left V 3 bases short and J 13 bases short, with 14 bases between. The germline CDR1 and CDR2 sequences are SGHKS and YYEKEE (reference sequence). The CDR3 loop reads CASSSDLTPVLTF. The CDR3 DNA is TGTGCCAGCAGCTCGGATCTGACCCCTGTCCTGACTTTC.

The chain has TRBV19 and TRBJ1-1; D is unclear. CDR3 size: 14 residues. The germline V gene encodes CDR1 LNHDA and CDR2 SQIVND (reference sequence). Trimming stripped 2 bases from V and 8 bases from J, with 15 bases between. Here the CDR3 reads CASSIFTTAGEAFF. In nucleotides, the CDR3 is TGTGCCAGTAGTATATTCACGACGGCGGGGGAAGCTTTCTTT.

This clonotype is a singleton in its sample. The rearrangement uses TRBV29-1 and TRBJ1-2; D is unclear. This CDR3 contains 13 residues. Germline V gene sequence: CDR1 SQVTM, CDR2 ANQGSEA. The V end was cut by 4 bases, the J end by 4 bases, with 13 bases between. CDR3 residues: CSVVAGMGYGYTF. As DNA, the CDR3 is TGCAGCGTTGTAGCCGGGATGGGCTATGGCTACACCTTC.

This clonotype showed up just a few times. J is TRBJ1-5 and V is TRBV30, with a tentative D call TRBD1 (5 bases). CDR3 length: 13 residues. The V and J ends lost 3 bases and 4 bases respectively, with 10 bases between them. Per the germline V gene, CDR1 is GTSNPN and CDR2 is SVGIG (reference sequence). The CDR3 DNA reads TGTGCCTGGAGGACCCAGGGAAATCAGCCCCAGCATTTT. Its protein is CAWRTQGNQPQHF.

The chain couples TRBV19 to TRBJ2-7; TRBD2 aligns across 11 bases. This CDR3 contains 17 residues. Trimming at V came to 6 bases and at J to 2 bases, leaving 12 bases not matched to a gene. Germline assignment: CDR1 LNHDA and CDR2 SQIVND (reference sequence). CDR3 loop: CASSPSGLAGQAYEQYF. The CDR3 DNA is TGTGCCAGTAGCCCTTCAGGACTAGCGGGCCAAGCCTACGAGCAGTACTTC.